A single sample is the source of the 29 T cell receptor beta chains below, sequenced in a study of OX40 agonist ivuxolimab in advanced cancers. Using immunoSEQ multiplex PCR, the repertoire was profiled, and TCRdb retains in-frame clones only, with some absent. Of 35,000 to 55,000 clones listed, 80% are singletons. Here the sequenced sample was CD4+ or CD8+ T cells sorted from blood, taken in a trial of the OX40 agonist ivuxolimab. These TCRs come from an adult with an advanced solid tumor such as melanoma, head and neck, liver or kidney cancer.

The chain combines TRBV5-1 with TRBJ2-7; 9 bases map to TRBD1. The CDR3 length is 14 residues. CDR1 and CDR2 from the germline V gene are SGHRS and YFSETQ. With 4 bases clipped from V and 6 bases from J, the junction kept 8 bases outside the gene matches. The CDR3 loop reads CASSEQGASGEQYF. DNA for the CDR3: TGCGCCAGCAGCGAACAGGGGGCGTCCGGCGAGCAGTACTTC.

The rearrangement links TRBV7-7 to TRBJ1-3; 7 bases are a match to TRBD1. J was trimmed by 0 bases and V by 5 bases; bases with no gene match: 7. The germline gives CDR1 SSHAT, CDR2 FNYEAQ (reference sequence). The CDR3 totals 16 residues. CDR3 DNA sequence: TGTGCCAGCAGCCCAGGACAGGTGGACTCTGGAAACACCATATATTTT. Residues: CASSPGQVDSGNTIYF.

This clone showed up just a few times. The rearrangement uses TRBV11-3 and TRBJ1-5; D unclear. V was cut by 3 bases and J by 6 bases, with 9 bases left in between. Per germline, CDR1 SGHNT and CDR2 YENEEA. The CDR3 covers 13 residues. The CDR3 here is CASSFSGSQPQHF. As DNA, the CDR3 is TGTGCCAGCAGCTTTTCGGGGAGTCAGCCCCAGCATTTT.

The CDR3 is CASSLAPTDHTEAFF. The CDR3 DNA reads as TGTGCCAGCAGCTTAGCGCCAACCGACCACACTGAAGCTTTCTTT. The rearrangement uses TRBV7-2 and TRBJ1-1; D is ambiguous. With 0 bases removed from V and 3 bases from J, the gap between germline ends came to 11 bases. Per germline, CDR1 SGHTA and CDR2 FQGNSA. CDR3 length: 15 residues. The whole variable domain, remainder taken from reference TRBV7-2 and TRBJ1-1, is GAGVSQSPSNKVTEKGKDVELRCDPISGHTALYWYRQSLGQGLEFLIYFQGNSAPDKSGLPSDRFSAERTGGSVSTLTIQRTQQEDSAVYLCASSLAPTDHTEAFFGQGTRLTVV.

The rearrangement joins TRBV13 to TRBJ1-3; a possible D gene is TRBD1 (5 bases). Germline loops: CDR1 PRHDT, CDR2 FYEKMQ (reference sequence). Trimming stripped 0 bases from V and 0 bases from J, with 12 bases between. The CDR3 runs 17 residues. The CDR3 DNA follows: TGTGCCAGCAGCTTAGGCTTAGAGGGGACCTCTGGAAACACCATATATTTT. Protein: CASSLGLEGTSGNTIYF.

This clone has only a few counts. The gene calls are TRBV9 and TRBJ2-2, with 9 positions matching TRBD1. CDR3 length equals 16 residues. From germline, CDR1 is SGDLS and CDR2 YYNGEE. The trim removed 4 bases at V and 4 bases at J, leaving 8 bases unmatched. The CDR3 DNA sequence: TGTGCCAGCAGCACCGGGGGACAGGGATTCACCGGGGAGCTGTTTTTT. The encoded protein is CASSTGGQGFTGELFF.

The chain employs TRBV11-2 and TRBJ2-1; TRBD2 matches at 12 bases. The V and J ends lost 1 base and 4 bases, in that order; junction bases with no gene match: 8. CDR3 size: 18 residues. Germline lookup yields CDR1 SGHAT and CDR2 FQNNGV. CDR3 amino acids: CASSLARGTSGRYNEQFF. CDR3 coding DNA: TGTGCCAGCAGCTTAGCCAGGGGGACTAGCGGGCGGTACAATGAGCAGTTCTTC.

The rearrangement uses TRBV5-5 and TRBJ2-7; 14 positions agree with TRBD2. Germline CDR1 is SGHKS and CDR2 is YYEKEE (reference sequence). V gave up 5 bases and J gave up 0 bases; unmatched junction bases: 4. The CDR3 has 16 amino acids. The CDR3 loop reads CASSYGTSGSSYEQYF. The CDR3 nucleotides read TGTGCCAGCAGTTACGGGACTAGCGGGAGCTCCTACGAGCAGTACTTC.

This chain links TRBV6-1 with TRBJ2-7; D unclear. V was cut by 2 bases and J by 6 bases, with 5 bases left in between. CDR3 length equals 11 residues. Germline-derived CDR1 and CDR2 are MNHNS and SASEGT. CDR3: CASSEWSEQYF. As DNA, the CDR3 is TGTGCCAGCAGTGAATGGTCCGAGCAGTACTTC.

This clone was recorded once. The rearrangement joins TRBV7-9 to TRBJ2-7; tentatively, D is TRBD1 (5 bases). In germline, CDR1 is SEHNR, CDR2 FQNEAQ (reference sequence). The CDR3 contains 12 residues. The ends were cut back, 1 base at V and 5 bases at J, with 6 bases in the middle. CDR3: CASSLGQNEQYF. CDR3 DNA sequence: TGTGCCAGCAGCTTAGGACAGAACGAGCAGTACTTC.

V usage is TRBV19 and J usage is TRBJ2-5; D may be TRBD1 (5 bases). Trimming took off 5 bases at V and 2 bases at J, with 9 bases between the two ends. The V gene's germline CDR1 is LNHDA and CDR2 SQIVND (reference sequence). There are 13 residues in the CDR3. This chain's CDR3 is CASSATAQETQYF. The DNA of the CDR3 is TGTGCCAGTAGTGCGACAGCACAAGAGACCCAGTACTTC.

The rearrangement links TRBV5-4 to TRBJ2-5, with no clear D. The CDR3 sequence is 12 residues long. The V and J ends lost 5 bases and 5 bases respectively, with 10 bases between them. In germline, CDR1 is SGHNT, CDR2 YYREEE (reference sequence). The CDR3 DNA reads TGTGCCAGCAGTGGAGCCGGGGAGACCCAGTACTTC. Translation gives CASSGAGETQYF.

The chain joins TRBV2 to TRBJ2-7; no clear D gene. CDR3 length equals 12 residues. Germline CDR1 is SNHLY and CDR2 is FYNNEI. V lost 5 bases to trimming and J lost 7 bases, with 12 bases between them. CDR3 DNA: TGTGCCAGCAGTTACCTTCTGGGGGAGCAGTACTTC. It encodes CASSYLLGEQYF. Looking up the rest from reference TRBV2 and TRBJ2-7 gives the full variable domain: EPEVTQTPSHQVTQMGQEVILRCVPISNHLYFYWYRQILGQKVEFLVSFYNNEISEKSEIFDDQFSVERPDGSNFTLKIRSTKLEDSAMYFCASSYLLGEQYFGPGTRLTVT.

As DNA, the CDR3 is TGCGCCAGCAGCCAAGATTACGGGACAGGGGGGGAGACCCAGTACTTC. It is translated as CASSQDYGTGGETQYF. The chain recombines TRBV4-3 with TRBJ2-5; 11 bases line up with TRBD1. This CDR3 has 16 residues. V lost 0 bases, J lost 5 bases, and 5 bases stayed unmatched. The germline gives CDR1 LGHNA, CDR2 YSLEER.

This clone showed up just a few times. This chain connects TRBV7-9 to TRBJ1-6; D is perhaps TRBD1 (6 bases). The V gene lost 5 bases and the J gene lost 12 bases, with 11 bases spanning the gap. Germline CDR1 is SEHNR and CDR2 is FQNEAQ (reference sequence). This CDR3 comprises 12 residues. For the CDR3, the DNA is TGTGCCAGCAGCCGACAGGCTGGACCCCTCCACTTT. It codes for CASSRQAGPLHF.

The chain uses TRBV7-9 and TRBJ2-6; D not resolved. Germline-derived CDR1 and CDR2 are SEHNR and FQNEAQ (reference sequence). This CDR3 spans 14 amino acids. Trimming removed 2 bases at V and 3 bases at J, with 5 bases between. As DNA, the CDR3 is TGTGCCAGCAGCTTAATAGGTGGGGCCAACGTCCTGACTTTC. Translation gives CASSLIGGANVLTF.

This clone was seen only a few times. The chain carries TRBV7-6 and TRBJ2-7; TRBD1 matches at 8 bases. Germline assignment: CDR1 SGHVS and CDR2 FNYEAQ. Trimming took 5 bases from V and 2 from J; bases not matched to a gene: 5. CDR3 length: 14 amino acids. The CDR3 DNA reads as TGTGCCAGCAGCCGTGGGACAGGCCCCTACGAGCAGTACTTC. Translating gives CASSRGTGPYEQYF.

V usage is TRBV28 and J usage is TRBJ2-5; 13 nucleotides agree with TRBD2. The CDR3 consists of 13 residues. Germline V gene lookup returns CDR1 MDHEN and CDR2 SYDVKM. V lost 4 bases to trimming and J lost 11 bases; unmatched junction nucleotides: 4. CDR3 bases: TGTGCCAGCAGTTCCGGGACTAGCGGGATTCAGTACTTC. As protein: CASSSGTSGIQYF.

The rearrangement joins TRBV19 to TRBJ2-1; D possibly corresponds to TRBD2 (6 bases). Germline V CDR1 and CDR2: LNHDA, SQIVND (reference sequence). The CDR3 has 14 residues. The V gene lost 2 bases and the J gene lost 5 bases, with 10 bases spanning the gap. In DNA, the CDR3 is TGTGCCAGTAGTATACGGGACTTCGACAATGAGCAGTTCTTC. Amino acid sequence: CASSIRDFDNEQFF.

The CDR3 is CSGTGYNEQFF. CDR3 sequence (DNA): TGCAGCGGGACAGGTTACAATGAGCAGTTCTTC. The chain carries TRBV29-1 and TRBJ2-1, with 7 positions matching TRBD1. J lost 4 bases, V lost 7 bases, and 1 base had no gene match. Germline CDR1 SQVTM, CDR2 ANQGSEA. The CDR3 totals 11 residues.

The V and J genes are TRBV4-3 and TRBJ2-6; 7 bases align to TRBD1. Germline V gene sequence: CDR1 LGHNA, CDR2 YSLEER. The CDR3 loop spans 17 amino acids. Trimming removed 4 bases from V and 0 bases from J; junction bases left unmatched: 6. CDR3 region: CASSPWDSLSGANVLTF. The CDR3 nucleotides are TGCGCCAGCAGCCCCTGGGACAGCCTCTCTGGGGCCAACGTCCTGACTTTC.

This clone was observed a single time. The chain combines TRBV20-1 with TRBJ2-5; no reliable D call. Germline CDR1 is DFQATT and CDR2 is SNEGSKA (reference sequence). The V end was cut by 5 bases, the J end by 5 bases, with 6 bases between. The length of the CDR3 is 10 residues. The CDR3 coding sequence is TGCAGTGCTGGGGTGGAGACCCAGTACTTC. Residues: CSAGVETQYF.

The chain carries TRBV6-5 and TRBJ1-2, with 8 bases aligning to TRBD1. J lost 4 bases, V lost 2 bases, and 6 bases had no gene match. The CDR3 has 15 amino acids. CDR1 is MNHEY, CDR2 SVGAGI, per germline. CDR3 nucleotide sequence: TGTGCCAGCAGTTACACATCAGGGGGCGCCTATGGCTACACCTTC. It is translated as CASSYTSGGAYGYTF.

The CDR3 is CASSESQGVYGYTF. Here the CDR3 DNA reads TGCGCCAGCAGTGAGTCTCAGGGTGTCTATGGCTACACCTTC. The chain is built from TRBV10-2 and TRBJ1-2; D may be TRBD1 (5 bases). Per the germline V gene, CDR1 is WSHSY and CDR2 is SAAADI. Trimming left V 0 bases short and J 4 bases short, with 9 bases between. The CDR3 has 14 residues.

The genes are TRBV12-5 and TRBJ2-7; the match to TRBD1 covers 11 bases. The CDR3 runs 15 residues. CDR1 LGHNT and CDR2 FRNRAP come from the germline V gene. The J segment lost 5 bases and the V segment lost 4 bases, leaving 7 bases of the junction unmatched. The CDR3 region has the DNA TGTGCTAGTGGTTGGTACCGGACAGGGGGCCACGAGCAGTACTTC. Its translation is CASGWYRTGGHEQYF.

V usage is TRBV2 and J usage is TRBJ1-1; tentative D call: TRBD1 (6 bases). Trimming removed 2 bases from V and 3 bases from J, with 10 bases in between. CDR1 is SNHLY, CDR2 FYNNEI, per germline. The CDR3 has 14 residues. The CDR3 loop reads CASSEQGIDTEAFF. The CDR3 DNA reads TGTGCCAGCAGTGAACAGGGGATTGACACTGAAGCTTTCTTT.

The chain links TRBV4-2 to TRBJ2-2; TRBD2 is a possible D gene (6 bases). Trimming removed 0 bases from V and 7 bases from J, with 12 bases in between. Per the germline V gene, CDR1 is LGHNA and CDR2 is YNFKEQ. CDR3 length: 15 amino acids. In DNA form, the CDR3 reads TGTGCCAGCAGCCAAGAGGGGAGGTGGATCGGGGAGCTGTTTTTT. Its translation is CASSQEGRWIGELFF.

The genes are TRBV11-2 and TRBJ2-5; D remains ambiguous. The V gene lost 5 bases and the J gene lost 2 bases, with 15 bases spanning the gap. The CDR3 sequence is 15 residues long. In germline, CDR1 is SGHAT, CDR2 FQNNGV. CDR3 coding DNA: TGTGCCAGCAGCCCCGCCATTGGAATACAAGAGACCCAGTACTTC. Protein: CASSPAIGIQETQYF.

The genes are TRBV10-3 and TRBJ2-2, with D possibly being TRBD2 (6 bases). The CDR3 has 16 residues. The germline CDR1 and CDR2 sequences are ENHRY and SYGVKD. Trimming shortened V by 0 bases and J by 6 bases, and 14 bases separated the two germline ends. The CDR3 DNA reads TGTGCCATCAGTGAGTCTCGTGGGCCGGGGGCCGGGGAGCTGTTTTTT. This encodes CAISESRGPGAGELFF.